The entry that follows covers one T cell receptor (beta chain) sequence. The junction had 5 bases not matched to a gene; V was cut back by 4 bases and J by 4 bases. The CDR3 is 14 residues long. Germline CDR1 and CDR2: SGHDT and YYEEEE. This entry comes from a study of blood T cell repertoires in COVID-19. Assay: immunoSEQ multiplex PCR; the TCRdb copy retains only in-frame clones and omits some. This sample carries over 200,000 clones, 80% to 90% of them seen once, and the ten largest clones take 0.55% to 0.75%. The chain links TRBV5-6 to TRBJ1-5; 7 nucleotides align to TRBD1. The receptor comes from a man aged 35-49 years with acute or convalescent COVID-19. Sequenced material: peripheral blood. The CDR3, as DNA: TGTGCCAGCAGCACCGGGACAGCTAATCAGCCCCAGCATTTT. It specifies CASSTGTANQPQHF.